At least ten counts were recorded for the clone carrying this T cell receptor beta chain. Each single cDNA molecule received a unique molecular identifier. TCRdb re-derived calls from the 5' RACE reads in MiXCR, one entry per CDR3 protein. The profile covers around 60,000 distinct CDR3 sequences, with 9.5% to 15% appearing a single time and roughly 4.5% taken by the ten largest. This sample was included in a study of early T cells in non-severe SARS-CoV-2 infection. The overall study: Unpaired chains resulted from sequencing bulk RNA of unsorted whole blood.

CDR1 and CDR2 from the germline V gene are DFQATT and SNEGSKA (reference sequence). V dropped 6 bases and J dropped 6; count of bases not matched to a gene: 8. The CDR3 spans 13 residues. The V and J genes are TRBV20-1 and TRBJ2-7, with 10 bases fitting TRBD2. Material: whole blood. This sequence was found in an adult who was a healthcare worker with PCR-confirmed SARS-CoV-2 infection or an uninfected control (not recorded which). The CDR3: CSADSGGTREQYF. The CDR3 DNA follows: TGCAGTGCGGATAGCGGGGGGACTCGCGAGCAGTACTTC.